Listed below are T cell receptor beta chains from one sample, sequenced in a study of cytomegalovirus exposure and HLA in healthy donors. Generated by immunoSEQ multiplex PCR, the TCRdb table keeps only in-frame clones and is missing some. Its clone listing holds roughly 100,000 clones. The sequencing sample was made of PBMCs. Receptors were obtained from a woman younger than 45 in good health and CMV-seronegative. Each CDR3 is given with its conserved first and last residue. The order of the fields is V gene, D gene, J gene, CDR3 DNA, CDR3 protein. D genes are given only for firm matches.

V: TRBV5-1; D: .; J: TRBJ1-6; DNA: TGCGCCAGCAGCGAAACAGGGAACTCCTATAATTCACCCCTCCACTTT; CDR3: CASSETGNSYNSPLHF
V: TRBV7-2; D: .; J: TRBJ1-6; DNA: TGTGCCAGCAGTGGACAGAGTTTTAATTCACCCCTCCACTTT; CDR3: CASSGQSFNSPLHF
V: TRBV7-2; D: TRBD1; J: TRBJ2-4; DNA: TGTGCCAGCAGCTTTGGGGGACAGAACATTCAGTACTTC; CDR3: CASSFGGQNIQYF
V: TRBV4-1; D: .; J: TRBJ2-1; DNA: TGCGCCAGCAGCCAACGGGACACCAGCTCCTACAATGAGCAGTTCTTC; CDR3: CASSQRDTSSYNEQFF
V: TRBV4-1; D: TRBD1; J: TRBJ1-1; DNA: TGCGCCAGCAGCCAAGTTCCAGGGGGATACACTGAAGCTTTCTTT; CDR3: CASSQVPGGYTEAFF
V: TRBV6-1; D: .; J: TRBJ1-2; DNA: TGTGCCAGCAGTGAAGATGACGGTGGGCCTTATGGCTACACCTTC; CDR3: CASSEDDGGPYGYTF
V: TRBV10-3; D: TRBD1; J: TRBJ1-2; DNA: TGTGCCATCAGACGAGGACAGGGGGATGGCTACACCTTC; CDR3: CAIRRGQGDGYTF
V: TRBV14; D: TRBD1; J: TRBJ2-5; DNA: TGTGCCAGCAACTGGAACAGGGGGGAGACCCAGTACTTC; CDR3: CASNWNRGETQYF
V: TRBV7-9; D: TRBD1; J: TRBJ1-3; DNA: TGTGCCAGCAGCCCCCGGGACAGGGGCTCTGGAAACACCATATATTTT; CDR3: CASSPRDRGSGNTIYF
V: TRBV15; D: .; J: TRBJ2-7; DNA: TGTGCCACCAGCAGAGGACCTCCACGGGGTCACGAGCAGTACTTC; CDR3: CATSRGPPRGHEQYF
V: TRBV10-2; D: TRBD1; J: TRBJ2-7; DNA: TGCGCCAGCAGTGAGAGGGGGCAGGGCCCCTACGAGCAGTACTTC; CDR3: CASSERGQGPYEQYF
V: TRBV9; D: TRBD1; J: TRBJ2-1; DNA: TGTGCCAGCAGCGACACAGGGGCTACCTACAATGAGCAGTTCTTC; CDR3: CASSDTGATYNEQFF
V: TRBV5-1; D: .; J: TRBJ1-2; DNA: TGCGCCAGCGGGATGGGGGCCGGGGACTATGGCTACACCTTC; CDR3: CASGMGAGDYGYTF
V: TRBV25-1; D: .; J: TRBJ1-3; DNA: TGTGCCAGCAGTTCCACTGGAAACACCATATATTTT; CDR3: CASSSTGNTIYF
V: TRBV19; D: .; J: TRBJ2-2; DNA: TGTGCCAGTAAGGGGAGAAGGCGGGGGCGAGACGGGGAGCTGTTTTTT; CDR3: CASKGRRRGRDGELFF
V: TRBV30; D: .; J: TRBJ2-7; DNA: TGTGCCTGGGCGACAGTCTCCTACGAGCAGTACTTC; CDR3: CAWATVSYEQYF
V: TRBV13; D: .; J: TRBJ1-5; DNA: TGTGCCAGCAGCTTAGGACAGGGTGGCCAGCCCCAGCATTTT; CDR3: CASSLGQGGQPQHF
V: TRBV15; D: TRBD2; J: TRBJ2-7; DNA: TGTGCCACCAGCTCTACTAGCGGGGGGGCCTCCTACGAGCAGTACTTC; CDR3: CATSSTSGGASYEQYF
V: TRBV7-9; D: .; J: TRBJ2-7; DNA: TGTGCCAGCAGCCCGAAACAGGGATCCATTAGCGAGCAGTACTTC; CDR3: CASSPKQGSISEQYF
V: TRBV15; D: .; J: TRBJ2-7; DNA: TGTGCCACCAGTTCGAGGGGGAACGAGCAGTACTTC; CDR3: CATSSRGNEQYF
V: TRBV15; D: .; J: TRBJ2-5; DNA: TGTGCCACCAGCAGAGATCAGACTGAGACCCAGTACTTC; CDR3: CATSRDQTETQYF
V: TRBV11-3; D: TRBD1; J: TRBJ1-1; DNA: TGTGCCAGCAGCTTGAGGGGACAGCAAGCTTTCTTT; CDR3: CASSLRGQQAFF
V: TRBV28; D: TRBD2; J: TRBJ2-1; DNA: TGTGCCAGCAGTTTACTAGCGGGGGATAAGGGCGATGAGCAGTTCTTC; CDR3: CASSLLAGDKGDEQFF
V: TRBV29-1; D: TRBD2; J: TRBJ2-1; DNA: TGCAGCGTTGAATCCCCGGGACTAGCGGGGGACAATGAGCAGTTCTTC; CDR3: CSVESPGLAGDNEQFF
V: TRBV28; D: TRBD2; J: TRBJ2-1; DNA: TGTGCCAGCAGCTCACTAGCGGGGTATCCGCGAAATGAGCAGTTCTTC; CDR3: CASSSLAGYPRNEQFF
V: TRBV7-2; D: TRBD1; J: TRBJ1-6; DNA: TGTGCCAGCAGCTTGGCGGGACAGGGGGAATCACCCCTCCACTTT; CDR3: CASSLAGQGESPLHF
V: TRBV11-1; D: TRBD1; J: TRBJ1-4; DNA: TGTGCCAGCAGCTTGGGACAGGGTGCTGAAAAACTGTTTTTT; CDR3: CASSLGQGAEKLFF
V: TRBV7-8; D: TRBD1; J: TRBJ2-7; DNA: TGTGCCAGCAGCCCAGGCAGGGGGCTGGACGAGCAGTACTTC; CDR3: CASSPGRGLDEQYF
V: TRBV18; D: .; J: TRBJ2-1; DNA: TGTGCCAGCTCACCGGGACTGGCGAGCTCCTACAATGAGCAGTTCTTC; CDR3: CASSPGLASSYNEQFF
V: TRBV11-3; D: .; J: TRBJ2-1; DNA: TGTGCCAGCAGCTCCTTCCGGGACTCCTCCTACAATGAGCAGTTCTTC; CDR3: CASSSFRDSSYNEQFF
V: TRBV7-7; D: .; J: TRBJ2-2; DNA: TGTGCTAGCAGCCTCTCGGACACCCCCACCAGGGAGCTGTTTTTT; CDR3: CASSLSDTPTRELFF
V: TRBV5-5; D: TRBD1; J: TRBJ1-1; DNA: TGTGCCAGCAGCCGTTTCCAGGGGGCAGTTTACACTGAAGCTTTCTTT; CDR3: CASSRFQGAVYTEAFF
V: TRBV30; D: .; J: TRBJ1-1; DNA: TGTGCCTGGGACAGAGTGAACACTGAAGCTTTCTTT; CDR3: CAWDRVNTEAFF
V: TRBV9; D: TRBD2; J: TRBJ2-5; DNA: TGTGCCAGCAGCTCCTCTCTAGCGGGAGGAGAGACCCAGTACTTC; CDR3: CASSSSLAGGETQYF
V: TRBV4-1; D: TRBD1; J: TRBJ2-7; DNA: TGCGCCAGCAGCCAAGACAGGGACAGGACCTACGAGCAGTACTTC; CDR3: CASSQDRDRTYEQYF
V: TRBV18; D: TRBD1; J: TRBJ1-1; DNA: TGTGCCAGCTCACCATCAATGGACAGGGACACTGAAGCTTTCTTT; CDR3: CASSPSMDRDTEAFF
V: TRBV27; D: TRBD2; J: TRBJ2-7; DNA: TGTGCCAGCAGTTTAACTAGCGCCCTGGGGTACGAGCAGTACTTC; CDR3: CASSLTSALGYEQYF
V: TRBV5-1; D: .; J: TRBJ1-1; DNA: TGCGCCAGCAGCTCCCAAGGTCAGGGGAGCACTGAAGCTTTCTTT; CDR3: CASSSQGQGSTEAFF
V: TRBV7-9; D: TRBD1; J: TRBJ1-4; DNA: TGTGCCAGCAGCTCGGGACAGGGACTCTCTGCAACTAATGAAAAACTGTTTTTT; CDR3: CASSSGQGLSATNEKLFF
V: TRBV29-1; D: .; J: TRBJ2-2; DNA: TGCAGCGTTGAGAGTCCCACCGGGGAGCTGTTTTTT; CDR3: CSVESPTGELFF
V: TRBV5-4; D: .; J: TRBJ2-6; DNA: TGTGCCAGCAGCAGAGGGACTTCTGGGGCCAACGTCCTGACTTTC; CDR3: CASSRGTSGANVLTF
V: TRBV5-6; D: .; J: TRBJ1-6; DNA: TGTGCCAGCCGCCGGGACATAAATAATTCACCCCTCCACTTT; CDR3: CASRRDINNSPLHF
V: TRBV19; D: TRBD2; J: TRBJ2-5; DNA: TGTGCCAGTCGAACTAGCGGAACGCAAGAGACCCAGTACTTC; CDR3: CASRTSGTQETQYF
V: TRBV29-1; D: .; J: TRBJ2-5; DNA: TGCAGCGTTTCGCCCGCGGAGACCCAGTACTTC; CDR3: CSVSPAETQYF
V: TRBV18; D: .; J: TRBJ2-3; DNA: TGTGCCAGCTCACCGGGGCCATACACAGATACGCAGTATTTT; CDR3: CASSPGPYTDTQYF
V: TRBV6-5; D: .; J: TRBJ1-2; DNA: TGTGCCAGCAGTTTAGGGGGAACTAACTATGGCTACACCTTC; CDR3: CASSLGGTNYGYTF
V: TRBV7-2; D: .; J: TRBJ2-5; DNA: TGTGCCAGCAGTCTCCACAGGGCCGCCCAAGAGACCCAGTACTTC; CDR3: CASSLHRAAQETQYF
V: TRBV19; D: .; J: TRBJ2-4; DNA: TGTGCCAGTAGTTCAGGTATAGCCAAAAACATTCAGTACTTC; CDR3: CASSSGIAKNIQYF
V: TRBV9; D: .; J: TRBJ2-7; DNA: TGTGCCAGCAGCCCACCGGGACACAACGAGCAGTACTTC; CDR3: CASSPPGHNEQYF
V: TRBV28; D: TRBD2; J: TRBJ2-1; DNA: TGTGCCAGCATGGATCGACTAGCGGGAGCTCGCAATGAGCAGTTCTTC; CDR3: CASMDRLAGARNEQFF
V: TRBV6-5; D: .; J: TRBJ1-3; DNA: TGTGCCAGCAGTTACGCGCTCTCTGGAAACACCATATATTTT; CDR3: CASSYALSGNTIYF
V: TRBV5-5; D: .; J: TRBJ2-5; DNA: TGTGCCAGCAGCTTGGTGACTAGAGAAGAGACCCAGTACTTC; CDR3: CASSLVTREETQYF
V: TRBV28; D: .; J: TRBJ1-1; DNA: TGTGCCAGCAGTTTCGCACGGTATGAAGCTTTCTTT; CDR3: CASSFARYEAFF
V: TRBV6-5; D: TRBD1; J: TRBJ1-5; DNA: TGTGCCACACAACAGGGGGCTGATCAGCCCCAGCATTTT; CDR3: CATQQGADQPQHF
V: TRBV11-2; D: TRBD2; J: TRBJ2-1; DNA: TGTGCCAGCAGACCGGGACTAGACAACAATGAGCAGTTCTTC; CDR3: CASRPGLDNNEQFF